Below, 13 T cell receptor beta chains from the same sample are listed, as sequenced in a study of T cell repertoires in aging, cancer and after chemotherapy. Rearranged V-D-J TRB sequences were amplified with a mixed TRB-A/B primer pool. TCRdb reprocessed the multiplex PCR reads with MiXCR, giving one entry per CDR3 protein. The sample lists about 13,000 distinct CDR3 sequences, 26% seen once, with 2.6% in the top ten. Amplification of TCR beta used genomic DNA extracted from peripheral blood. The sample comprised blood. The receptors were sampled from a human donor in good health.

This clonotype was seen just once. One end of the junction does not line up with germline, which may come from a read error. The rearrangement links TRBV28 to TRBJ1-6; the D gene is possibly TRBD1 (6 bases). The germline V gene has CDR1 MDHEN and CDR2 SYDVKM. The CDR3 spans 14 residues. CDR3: CASSFTGRNSSLHF. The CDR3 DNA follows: TGTGCCAGCAGTTTCACAGGGAGGAATTCATCCCTCCACTTT.

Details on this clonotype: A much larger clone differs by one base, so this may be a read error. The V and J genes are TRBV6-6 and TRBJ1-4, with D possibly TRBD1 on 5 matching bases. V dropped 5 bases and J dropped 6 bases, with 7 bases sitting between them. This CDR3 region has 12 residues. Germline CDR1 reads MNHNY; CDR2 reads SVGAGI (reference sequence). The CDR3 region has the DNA TGTGCCAGCAGTGAAGGGGATGAAAAACTGTTTTTT. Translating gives CASSEGDEKLFF.

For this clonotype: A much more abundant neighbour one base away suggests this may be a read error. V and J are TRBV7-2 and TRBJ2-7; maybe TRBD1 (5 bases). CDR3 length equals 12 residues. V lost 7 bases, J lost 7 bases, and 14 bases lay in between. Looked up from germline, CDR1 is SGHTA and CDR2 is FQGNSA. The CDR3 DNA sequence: TGTGCCAGCACCGAAGGGGTGGATGAGCAGTACTTC. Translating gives CASTEGVDEQYF.

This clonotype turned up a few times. The CDR3 loop is CASSPEGGLAGLRTQYF. CDR3 in DNA: TGTGCCAGCAGCCCCGAGGGCGGACTAGCGGGTCTCCGGACCCAGTACTTC. The V call is TRBV7-3, the J call TRBJ2-5; 11 positions match TRBD2. CDR1 is SGHTA and CDR2 is FQGTGA in the germline V gene. CDR3 length: 17 amino acids. Unmatched junction bases numbered 15, after V lost 5 bases and J lost 7 bases.

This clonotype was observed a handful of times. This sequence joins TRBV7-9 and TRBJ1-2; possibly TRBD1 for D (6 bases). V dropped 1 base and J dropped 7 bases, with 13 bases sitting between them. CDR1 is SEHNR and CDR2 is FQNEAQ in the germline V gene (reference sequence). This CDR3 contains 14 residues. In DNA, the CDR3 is TGTGCCAGCAGCTTAGTAGGGGGTGTCTCTGGCTACACCTTC. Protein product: CASSLVGGVSGYTF.

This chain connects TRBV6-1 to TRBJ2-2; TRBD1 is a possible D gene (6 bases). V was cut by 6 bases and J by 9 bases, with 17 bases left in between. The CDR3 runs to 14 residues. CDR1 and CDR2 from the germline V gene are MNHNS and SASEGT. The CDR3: CASRGTWKSRELFF. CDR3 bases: TGTGCCAGCAGGGGGACATGGAAGTCGCGGGAGCTGTTTTTT.

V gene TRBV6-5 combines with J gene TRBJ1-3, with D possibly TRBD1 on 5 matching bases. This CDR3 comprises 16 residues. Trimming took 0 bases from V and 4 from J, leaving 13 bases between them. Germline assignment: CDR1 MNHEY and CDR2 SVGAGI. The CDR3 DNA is TGTGCCAGCAGTTACTCGGGGGGGTATGGAGGAAACACCATATATTTT. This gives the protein CASSYSGGYGGNTIYF.

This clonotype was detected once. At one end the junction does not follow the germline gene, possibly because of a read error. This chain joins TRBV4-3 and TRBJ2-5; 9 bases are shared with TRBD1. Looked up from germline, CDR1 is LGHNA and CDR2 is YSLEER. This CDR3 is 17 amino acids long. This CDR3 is CASSQERQGGGRETQYF. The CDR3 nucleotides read TGTGCCAGCAGCCAAGAAAGACAGGGGGGAGGGCGAGAGACCCAGTACTTC.

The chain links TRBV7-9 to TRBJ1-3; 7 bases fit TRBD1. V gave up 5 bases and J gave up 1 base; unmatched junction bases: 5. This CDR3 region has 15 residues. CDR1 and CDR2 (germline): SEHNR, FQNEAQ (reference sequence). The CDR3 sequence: CASSPRQGSGNTIYF. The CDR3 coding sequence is TGTGCCAGCAGCCCCCGACAGGGATCTGGAAACACCATATATTTT.

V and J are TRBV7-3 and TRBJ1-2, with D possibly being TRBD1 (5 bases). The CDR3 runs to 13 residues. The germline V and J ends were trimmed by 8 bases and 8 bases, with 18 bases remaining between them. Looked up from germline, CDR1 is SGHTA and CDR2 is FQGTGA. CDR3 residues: CASGSRGGEGYTF. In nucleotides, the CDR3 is TGTGCCAGCGGCTCCCGGGGGGGGGAAGGCTACACCTTC.

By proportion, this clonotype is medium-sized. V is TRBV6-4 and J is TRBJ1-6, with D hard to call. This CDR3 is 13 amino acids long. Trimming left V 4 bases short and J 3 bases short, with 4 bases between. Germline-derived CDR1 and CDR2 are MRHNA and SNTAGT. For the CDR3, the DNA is TGTGCCAGCAGTGCCCACTATAATTCACCCCTCCACTTT. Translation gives CASSAHYNSPLHF.

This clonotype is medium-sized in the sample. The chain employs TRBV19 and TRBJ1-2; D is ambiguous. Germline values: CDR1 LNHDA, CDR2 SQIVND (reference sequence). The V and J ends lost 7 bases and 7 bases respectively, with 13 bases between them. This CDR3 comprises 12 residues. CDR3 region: CASIEVSSGYTF. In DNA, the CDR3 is TGTGCCAGTATTGAAGTCAGCTCTGGCTACACCTTC.

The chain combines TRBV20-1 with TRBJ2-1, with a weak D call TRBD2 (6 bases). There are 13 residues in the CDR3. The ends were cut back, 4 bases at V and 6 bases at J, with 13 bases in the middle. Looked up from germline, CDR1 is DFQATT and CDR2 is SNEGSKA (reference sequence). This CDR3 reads CSATSSGINEQFF. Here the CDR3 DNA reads TGCAGTGCTACTAGTAGCGGCATCAATGAGCAGTTCTTC.